This T cell receptor beta chain was obtained from a study of T cells in Graves' hyperthyroidism and ophthalmopathy. The CDR3 contains 15 residues. Germline V gene lookup returns CDR1 SGHRS and CDR2 YFSETQ. Trimming shortened V by 4 bases and J by 0 bases, and 11 bases separated the two germline ends. Using RNA transcripts as the source, TCR beta CDR3 regions were amplified. Using the HTBI primer set, a first-round RT-PCR was run on the TCR CDR3. TCRdb re-called the multiplex PCR reads with MiXCR, one entry per CDR3 protein. The sample has under 800,000 distinct CDR3 sequences, 12% to 15% seen once; the top ten hold about 10%. This clonotype appeared many times.

The clonotype comes from a woman between 18 and 30 years old with Graves' hyperthyroidism. The chain is built from TRBV5-1 and TRBJ2-1; D is unclear. Sequencing was carried out using blood. CDR3 loop: CASSPGSSSYNEQFF. In DNA, the CDR3 is TGCGCCAGCAGCCCCGGGTCTAGCTCCTACAATGAGCAGTTCTTC. Using reference TRBV5-1 and TRBJ2-1 for the parts outside the CDR3, the full variable domain is KAGVTQTPRYLIKTRGQQVTLSCSPISGHRSVSWYQQTPGQGLQFLFEYFSETQRNKGNFPGRFSGRQFSNSRSEMNVSTLELGDSALYLCASSPGSSSYNEQFFGPGTRLTVL.